These 16 T cell receptor beta chains share one sample of origin, sequenced in a study of blood T cell repertoires in COVID-19. Some clones are missing from TCRdb's copy, which holds only in-frame ones; the method was immunoSEQ multiplex PCR. The table shows 200,000 to 250,000 clones, with roughly 84% occurring only once. The material sequenced was PBMCs or T cells enriched from blood (not recorded which). The receptors here all came from a woman aged 40 to 50 who had recovered from COVID-19.

The V call is TRBV4-1, the J call TRBJ2-1; 10 bases are shared with TRBD2. Trimming at V came to 1 base and at J to 7 bases, leaving 10 bases not matched to a gene. The CDR3 loop spans 17 amino acids. CDR1 is MGHRA and CDR2 is YSYEKL in the germline V gene. The CDR3 sequence: CASSQVGGTSAKNEQFF. DNA of the CDR3: TGCGCCAGCAGCCAAGTTGGGGGGACTAGCGCCAAGAATGAGCAGTTCTTC.

This chain uses TRBV2 with TRBJ2-7, with 8 bases fitting TRBD1. In germline, CDR1 is SNHLY, CDR2 FYNNEI. Germline trimming cut 3 bases from V and 4 bases from J; bases unmatched to any gene: 2. The CDR3 covers 13 residues. The CDR3 sequence: CASSEQGAYEQYF. CDR3 nucleotides: TGTGCCAGCAGTGAGCAGGGGGCTTACGAGCAGTACTTC.

The rearrangement links TRBV30 to TRBJ2-1; 11 nucleotides line up with TRBD2. From germline, CDR1 is GTSNPN and CDR2 SVGIG (reference sequence). This CDR3 is 17 amino acids long. Unmatched junction bases numbered 12, after V lost 0 bases and J lost 8 bases. The DNA of the CDR3 is TGTGCCTGGAGTGTTCGTGACCTAGCGGGAGGCATCGATGAGCAGTTCTTC. It is translated as CAWSVRDLAGGIDEQFF.

The chain has TRBV5-4 and TRBJ2-3, with D perhaps TRBD1 (6 bases). V was pared by 2 bases and J by 1 base, with 8 bases between. The CDR3 is 14 amino acids. CDR1 and CDR2 from the germline V gene are SGHNT and YYREEE (reference sequence). The DNA for the CDR3 is TGTGCCAGCAGCTTAGAGGGGGGCACAGATACGCAGTATTTT. This codes for CASSLEGGTDTQYF.

The table lists this clone with a count of one. The chain recombines TRBV3-1 (or the pseudogene TRBV3-2) with TRBJ2-1; D uncertain. CDR3 length: 13 amino acids. Germline assignment: CDR1 LGHDT and CDR2 YNNKEL (reference sequence). Between the trimmed V and J ends, which lost 3 bases and 7 bases, there was a span of 10 bases. The CDR3 nucleotides are TGTGCCAGCAGCCAGATGAGTCCTAATGAGCAGTTCTTC. Protein: CASSQMSPNEQFF.

The chain joins TRBV11-2 to TRBJ2-5, with D maybe TRBD1 (8 bases). The V end was cut by 5 bases, the J end by 5 bases, with 18 bases between. The CDR3 length is 15 residues. CDR1 is SGHAT, CDR2 FQNNGV, per germline. This chain's CDR3 is CASSLQGEGWETQYF. DNA of the CDR3: TGTGCCAGCAGCCTACAGGGGGAGGGTTGGGAGACCCAGTACTTC.

The rearrangement joins TRBV7-2 to TRBJ2-5; unclear D gene. Germline CDR1 SGHTA, CDR2 FQGNSA. The CDR3 contains 14 residues. V was trimmed by 4 bases and J by 4 bases, leaving 13 bases between them. CDR3 amino acids: CASSSPPEVETQYF. For the CDR3, the DNA is TGTGCCAGCAGCTCTCCTCCAGAGGTAGAGACCCAGTACTTC. The full variable domain, rest sourced from reference TRBV7-2 and TRBJ2-5, is GAGVSQSPSNKVTEKGKDVELRCDPISGHTALYWYRQSLGQGLEFLIYFQGNSAPDKSGLPSDRFSAERTGGSVSTLTIQRTQQEDSAVYLCASSSPPEVETQYFGPGTRLLVL.

A note on this clone: A junction end diverges from the germline sequence, so it may reflect a read error. CDR3 DNA: TGTACCTGGACCCCGTTTCGAGATACGCAGTATTTT. Protein: CTWTPFRDTQYF. The chain recombines TRBV30 with TRBJ2-3; D unclear. The CDR3 is made up of 12 amino acids. Germline-derived CDR1 and CDR2 are GTSNPN and SVGIG (reference sequence).

To note about this clone: A clone one base away is much larger, so this may be a read error. The chain has TRBV11-3 and TRBJ2-7; 8 bases map to TRBD1. Germline CDR1 is SGHNT and CDR2 is YENEEA. Trimming cost V 5 bases and J 2 bases; bases outside gene matches: 2. The CDR3 is 13 amino acids. CDR3: CASSPTGAYEQYF. The CDR3 bases are TGTGCCAGCAGCCCGACAGGGGCCTACGAGCAGTACTTC.

V gene TRBV21-1 combines with J gene TRBJ2-7; whether TRBD2, the table's D call, matches the DNA was not checked. TRBV21-1 is assigned pseudogene status. This CDR3 is built from 14 residues. CDR3 sequence: CASSNATSGYEQYV. The CDR3, as DNA: TGTGCCAGCAGCAACGCGACTAGCGGGTACGAGCAGTACGTC.

J is TRBJ2-7 and V is TRBV28, with D possibly TRBD2 on 6 matching bases. Germline CDR1 reads MDHEN; CDR2 reads SYDVKM. V lost 5 bases to trimming and J lost 3 bases, with 20 bases between them. This CDR3 region has 16 residues. CDR3 sequence (DNA): TGTGCCAGCAGTCTACGTTGGGAGACTAGGCTCTACGAGCAGTACTTC. It translates to CASSLRWETRLYEQYF.

This clone was counted between two and nine times. The chain carries TRBV3-1 (or the pseudogene TRBV3-2) and TRBJ1-1; 10 bases are shared with TRBD1. CDR1 LGHDT and CDR2 YNNKEL come from the germline V gene (reference sequence). V lost 5 bases and J lost 5; bases outside the gene matches: 5. The CDR3 runs 14 residues. CDR3 nucleotides: TGTGCCAGCAGCTCCGCGGACAGGGGGACTGAAGCTTTCTTT. It encodes CASSSADRGTEAFF.

The chain has TRBV18 and TRBJ1-5; TRBD1 agrees at 9 bases. Germline V gene lookup returns CDR1 KGHSH and CDR2 LQKENI. This CDR3 has 14 amino acids. J lost 7 bases, V lost 6 bases, and 7 bases had no gene match. CDR3 nucleotide sequence: TGTGCCAGCTCCCGGACAGGGGAGAGGCAGCCCCAGCATTTT. This translates into CASSRTGERQPQHF.

The CDR3 nucleotides read TGCGCCAGCACCCGCAGTACAGGTGAAGCTTTCTTT. Translation gives CASTRSTGEAFF. This rearrangement joins TRBV5-1 to TRBJ1-1, with TRBD1 as a possible D gene (5 bases). Germline V gene lookup returns CDR1 SGHRS and CDR2 YFSETQ. V gave up 6 bases and J gave up 7 bases, with 13 bases separating them. There are 12 residues in the CDR3.

DNA for the CDR3: TGTGCCACCAGTGGAGGACTAGCGGGAGGAGGCGATGAGCAGTTCTTC. It translates to CATSGGLAGGGDEQFF. This chain joins TRBV24-1 and TRBJ2-1; 14 bases agree with TRBD2. J was trimmed by 8 bases and V by 5 bases; bases with no gene match: 7. In germline, CDR1 is KGHDR, CDR2 SFDVKD. This CDR3 has 16 amino acids.

This chain connects TRBV29-1 to TRBJ1-1; 8 nucleotides line up with TRBD1. The CDR3 runs to 11 residues. CDR1 is SQVTM, CDR2 ANQGSEA, per germline. The trim removed 4 bases at V and 8 bases at J, leaving 3 bases unmatched. The CDR3 here is CSVVGDREAFF. CDR3 DNA: TGCAGCGTTGTAGGGGACAGGGAAGCTTTCTTT.